The 24 T cell receptor beta chains below were found in one sample sequenced in a study of response to subunit inactivated influenza vaccine. In TCRdb, the RT-PCR reads were re-called with MiXCR into one record per CDR3 protein. This table has hundreds of thousands of distinct CDR3 sequences, 18% appearing once. Sequencing was performed on PBMCs from blood, taken more than 4 days after vaccination. These receptors originate from a man between 50 and 59 years old who received an inactivated influenza vaccine.

This chain connects TRBV6-1 to TRBJ2-2, with 9 bases that match TRBD2. CDR1 and CDR2 (germline): MNHNS, SASEGT. This CDR3 has 15 residues. Unmatched junction bases numbered 5, after V lost 6 bases and J lost 3 bases. The CDR3 loop reads CASSDIAGDTGELFF. The CDR3 coding sequence is TGTGCCAGCAGCGATATAGCGGGAGACACCGGGGAGCTGTTTTTT.

The table lists this clonotype with many counts. This chain joins TRBV12-3 or TRBV12-4 and TRBJ2-2; D unresolved. The V and J ends lost 6 bases and 11 bases respectively, with 10 bases between them. The CDR3 is made up of 11 amino acids. The CDR3, as DNA: TGTGCCAGCAGGAGAGACACTGAGCTGTTTTTT. This sequence encodes CASRRDTELFF.

The chain carries TRBV7-9 and TRBJ2-1, with TRBD1 identical over 9 bases. CDR3 length: 15 residues. The junction had 1 base not matched to a gene; V was cut back by 4 bases and J by 0 bases. Per the germline V gene, CDR1 is SEHNR and CDR2 is FQNEAQ (reference sequence). DNA for the CDR3: TGTGCCAGCAGCTCACAGGGGGCCTCCTACAATGAGCAGTTCTTC. Protein sequence: CASSSQGASYNEQFF.

J is TRBJ1-6 and V is TRBV5-1, with unresolved D. The CDR3 length is 13 residues. The V end was cut by 5 bases, the J end by 8 bases, with 11 bases between. Germline V gene sequence: CDR1 SGHRS, CDR2 YFSETQ. CDR3: CASRGEEYSPLHF. CDR3 coding DNA: TGCGCCAGCAGGGGAGAGGAATATTCACCCCTCCACTTT.

This clonotype was seen a few times. One end of the junction is discordant with germline, which a read error may explain. V gene TRBV5-6 combines with J gene TRBJ2-7, with TRBD2 as a possible D gene (5 bases). Germline V gene sequence: CDR1 SGHDT, CDR2 YYEEEE. This CDR3 comprises 12 residues. CDR3 residues: CASSLGSPEQYF. The CDR3 nucleotides are TGTGCCAGCAGTTTGGGGAGCCCCGAGCAGTACTTC. Using reference TRBV5-6 and TRBJ2-7 for the parts outside the CDR3, the full variable domain is DAGVTQSPTHLIKTRGQQVTLRCSPKSGHDTVSWYQQALGQGPQFIFQYYEEEERQRGNFPDRFSGHQFPNYSSELNVNALLLGDSALYLCASSLGSPEQYFGPGTRLTVT.

This chain connects TRBV7-9 to TRBJ2-5, with 9 bases fitting TRBD1. The V segment lost 5 bases and the J segment 1 base; nucleotides outside the gene matches: 5. Looked up from germline, CDR1 is SEHNR and CDR2 is FQNEAQ (reference sequence). The CDR3 runs 15 residues. In DNA form, the CDR3 reads TGTGCCAGCAGCCCGGGACAGGGAGTCCAAGAGACCCAGTACTTC. Its protein is CASSPGQGVQETQYF.

This clonotype was observed a few times. This chain joins TRBV10-3 and TRBJ2-2; D gene unclear. The V end lost 8 bases, the J end lost 5 bases, and 12 bases lay between the germline ends. This CDR3 has 13 residues. Germline loops: CDR1 ENHRY, CDR2 SYGVKD. The CDR3 loop reads CAIRQATTGELFF. CDR3 sequence (DNA): TGTGCCATCCGGCAGGCTACTACCGGGGAGCTGTTTTTT.

This clonotype came up a few times. The J gene is TRBJ1-2, the V gene TRBV7-2; D unresolved. V lost 1 base, J lost 7 bases, and 16 bases lay in between. CDR1 and CDR2 (germline): SGHTA, FQGNSA. The CDR3 consists of 15 residues. Here the CDR3 reads CASSLEGPTVVGYTF. The DNA for the CDR3 is TGTGCCAGCAGCTTAGAAGGGCCCACCGTCGTTGGCTACACCTTC.

This clonotype was seen more than once but under ten times. The J gene is TRBJ2-1, the V gene TRBV13; 8 nucleotides align to TRBD2. The trim removed 2 bases at V and 8 bases at J, leaving 8 bases unmatched. The CDR3 is 15 residues long. Looked up from germline, CDR1 is PRHDT and CDR2 is FYEKMQ (reference sequence). As DNA, the CDR3 is TGTGCCAGCAGCTTACTCAGCGGGAGTAGGGATGAGCAGTTCTTC. Protein sequence: CASSLLSGSRDEQFF.

This clonotype was seen only once. This chain uses TRBV11-2 with TRBJ2-1; 8 nucleotides line up with TRBD1. Germline loops: CDR1 SGHAT, CDR2 FQNNGV. V trimming: 4 bases; J trimming: 6 bases; junction bases outside the gene matches: 5. The CDR3 is 14 amino acids. Here the CDR3 DNA reads TGTGCCAGCAGCTCGAGGGACAGGATCAATGAGCAGTTCTTC. Residues: CASSSRDRINEQFF.

The chain couples TRBV6-2 or TRBV6-3 to TRBJ1-1, with TRBD1 as a possible D gene (6 bases). V was shortened by 2 bases and J by 11 bases, with 18 bases between the two germline ends. The CDR3 has 14 amino acids. The germline gives CDR1 MNHEY, CDR2 SVGEGT. The CDR3 loop is CASSYALRGIIAFF. DNA of the CDR3: TGTGCCAGCAGTTACGCCTTAAGGGGGATCATTGCTTTCTTT.

The chain employs TRBV12-3 or TRBV12-4 and TRBJ2-7; maybe TRBD1 (5 bases). V was cut by 3 bases and J by 2 bases, with 14 bases left in between. This CDR3 has 15 amino acids. CDR3 amino acids: CASSFGAYTAYEQYF. The CDR3 nucleotides read TGTGCCAGCAGTTTTGGGGCGTATACGGCCTACGAGCAGTACTTC.

This clonotype has more than one count but fewer than ten. The chain has TRBV29-1 and TRBJ2-1; no definite D call. This CDR3 is 13 amino acids long. CDR1 is SQVTM, CDR2 ANQGSEA, per germline. V was clipped by 1 base and J by 6 bases, with 10 bases between them. The CDR3 protein is CSVEGAVSNEQFF. The CDR3 nucleotides read TGCAGCGTTGAAGGGGCCGTCTCCAATGAGCAGTTCTTC.

This chain joins TRBV5-1 and TRBJ1-1; D unresolved. V gave up 2 bases and J gave up 6 bases, with 11 bases separating them. There are 13 residues in the CDR3. Germline V gives CDR1 SGHRS, CDR2 YFSETQ. The CDR3 sequence: CASSLTRVAEAFF. The CDR3 DNA follows: TGCGCCAGCAGCTTAACTAGGGTGGCTGAAGCTTTCTTT. Combining the CDR3 with reference TRBV5-1 and TRBJ1-1 gives the whole variable domain KAGVTQTPRYLIKTRGQQVTLSCSPISGHRSVSWYQQTPGQGLQFLFEYFSETQRNKGNFPGRFSGRQFSNSRSEMNVSTLELGDSALYLCASSLTRVAEAFFGQGTRLTVV.

V is TRBV4-3 and J is TRBJ2-3, with D possibly being TRBD2 (5 bases). The germline gives CDR1 LGHNA, CDR2 YSLEER. Trimming cost V 0 bases and J 6 bases, with 10 bases left between them. There are 14 residues in the CDR3. The CDR3 bases are TGCGCCAGCAGCCAAGAGTTAGCGTCCGATACGCAGTATTTT. It yields the protein CASSQELASDTQYF.

This clonotype showed up many times. The rearrangement joins TRBV6-5 to TRBJ2-7; D is perhaps TRBD2 (6 bases). Germline CDR1 reads MNHEY; CDR2 reads SVGAGI. Trimming cost V 2 bases and J 0 bases, with 8 bases left between them. This CDR3 is 14 amino acids long. The chain's CDR3 is CASSYGGDSYEQYF. Here the CDR3 DNA reads TGTGCCAGCAGTTACGGCGGGGACTCCTACGAGCAGTACTTC.

This clonotype was counted many times. CDR3 in DNA: TGTGCCAGCAGTTACTCGGGACTAGCGGGGGGGACATCCTACAATGAGCAGTTCTTC. This encodes CASSYSGLAGGTSYNEQFF. The rearrangement uses TRBV6-2 or TRBV6-3 and TRBJ2-1, with TRBD2 matching 16 bases. Germline V gene lookup returns CDR1 MNHEY and CDR2 SVGEGT. The CDR3 extends over 19 amino acids. V lost 0 bases and J lost 1; bases outside the gene matches: 3.

The chain links TRBV5-1 to TRBJ1-1, with 10 nucleotides matching TRBD1. This CDR3 has 14 residues. The germline V gene has CDR1 SGHRS and CDR2 YFSETQ. V shed 4 bases and J 10 bases; nucleotides not matched to a gene: 10. This CDR3 is CASSPDRGHVGAFF. The CDR3 nucleotides read TGCGCCAGCAGCCCAGACAGGGGGCACGTTGGAGCTTTCTTT. Drawing the rest from reference TRBV5-1 and TRBJ1-1, the complete variable domain is KAGVTQTPRYLIKTRGQQVTLSCSPISGHRSVSWYQQTPGQGLQFLFEYFSETQRNKGNFPGRFSGRQFSNSRSEMNVSTLELGDSALYLCASSPDRGHVGAFFGQGTRLTVV.

This clonotype was counted between two and nine times. The chain couples TRBV10-3 to TRBJ2-5, with 10 bases identical to TRBD1. Trimming cost V 5 bases and J 5 bases; bases outside gene matches: 2. This CDR3 spans 13 amino acids. Germline V gene data show CDR1 as ENHRY and CDR2 as SYGVKD. The CDR3 DNA reads as TGTGCCATCAGTCCGGACAGGGGGGAGACCCAGTACTTC. Translation gives CAISPDRGETQYF.

This clonotype was seen only a few times. The chain couples TRBV29-1 to TRBJ2-1; 13 positions match TRBD2. The CDR3 sequence is 21 residues long. Germline V CDR1 and CDR2: SQVTM, ANQGSEA. V was clipped by 3 bases and J by 2 bases; unmatched bases: 19. As DNA, the CDR3 is TGCAGCGTTGACTACTACGGGGGGATGACTAGCGGGAGGTTCACCTACAATGAGCAGTTCTTC. Protein: CSVDYYGGMTSGRFTYNEQFF.

The gene calls are TRBV27 and TRBJ2-7; 8 bases line up with TRBD1. The CDR3 has 16 amino acids. Per the germline V gene, CDR1 is MNHEY and CDR2 is SMNVEV (reference sequence). The V gene end was trimmed by 6 bases and the J gene end by 3 bases; junction bases not matched to a gene: 13. The CDR3 loop reads CASSRRRDRRLYEQYF. In DNA form, the CDR3 reads TGTGCCAGCAGCAGAAGAAGGGACAGGAGACTCTACGAGCAGTACTTC.

This clonotype was found a few times. This sequence joins TRBV18 and TRBJ2-3; possibly TRBD1 for D (5 bases). V lost 3 bases and J lost 5, with 9 bases in between. CDR1 and CDR2 from the germline V gene are KGHSH and LQKENI. The CDR3 is made up of 13 amino acids. CDR3 coding DNA: TGTGCCAGCTCACCTGGGGCTAAAGATACGCAGTATTTT. The encoded protein is CASSPGAKDTQYF.

The V gene is TRBV5-1, the J gene TRBJ2-2; D unresolved. Germline lookup yields CDR1 SGHRS and CDR2 YFSETQ. This CDR3 is built from 14 residues. V was cut by 1 base and J by 6 bases, with 10 bases left in between. DNA for the CDR3: TGCGCCAGCAGCTTGAAGGGCGCGGCCGGGGAGCTGTTTTTT. This gives the protein CASSLKGAAGELFF.

This clonotype was counted only a few times. The chain has TRBV29-1 and TRBJ2-7; 9 nucleotides agree with TRBD1. Trimming at V came to 7 bases and at J to 6 bases, leaving 7 bases not matched to a gene. This CDR3 comprises 12 residues. Germline loops: CDR1 SQVTM, CDR2 ANQGSEA. CDR3 sequence (DNA): TGCAGCGCCGCGGGACAGGGCCGCGAGCAGTACTTC. This sequence encodes CSAAGQGREQYF.